Shown below are 4 T cell receptor beta chains from a single sample sequenced in a study of shared clonotypes between healthy human individuals. CD45RO-negative, CCR7-positively selected cells formed the naive CD8 fraction, excluding terminally differentiated effector memory CD45RA+ cells. Sequencing used immunoSEQ multiplex PCR; TCRdb keeps in-frame clones, though not all of them. The repertoire holds roughly 1,800,000 clones, over 85% seen once, with less than 1.5% in the top ten. Sequenced material: naive CD8+ T cells sorted from blood. These receptors were taken from a man aged 18 to 30 in good health.

The rearrangement uses TRBV27 and TRBJ2-7; no definite D call. From germline, CDR1 is MNHEY and CDR2 SMNVEV (reference sequence). The CDR3 totals 14 residues. Trimming took off 3 bases at V and 1 base at J, with 10 bases between the two ends. The CDR3, as DNA: TGTGCCAGCAGTTTTAGTGATCCTTCCTACGAGCAGTACTTC. It yields the protein CASSFSDPSYEQYF.

V gene TRBV7-9 combines with J gene TRBJ2-5; 11 bases match TRBD2. In germline, CDR1 is SEHNR, CDR2 FQNEAQ (reference sequence). CDR3 size: 15 residues. Germline trimming cut 4 bases from V and 4 bases from J; bases unmatched to any gene: 5. CDR3 loop: CASSSTTSGRETQYF. In nucleotides, the CDR3 is TGTGCCAGCAGCTCCACTACTAGCGGGAGAGAGACCCAGTACTTC.

The chain links TRBV5-5 to TRBJ1-5, with D tentatively TRBD1 (5 bases). Germline V gene lookup returns CDR1 SGHKS and CDR2 YYEKEE (reference sequence). CDR3 length: 14 amino acids. V was shortened by 0 bases and J by 7 bases, with 11 bases between the two germline ends. CDR3 in amino acids: CASSLALQVQPQHF. In DNA, the CDR3 is TGTGCCAGCAGCTTGGCCTTACAGGTCCAGCCCCAGCATTTT.

The chain joins TRBV30 to TRBJ1-2; no firm D call. Germline lookup yields CDR1 GTSNPN and CDR2 SVGIG (reference sequence). Between the trimmed V and J ends, which lost 0 bases and 4 bases, there was a span of 9 bases. There are 13 residues in the CDR3. In DNA form, the CDR3 reads TGTGCCTGGAGTGTGGAGGTTGGCTATGGCTACACCTTC. Protein: CAWSVEVGYGYTF.